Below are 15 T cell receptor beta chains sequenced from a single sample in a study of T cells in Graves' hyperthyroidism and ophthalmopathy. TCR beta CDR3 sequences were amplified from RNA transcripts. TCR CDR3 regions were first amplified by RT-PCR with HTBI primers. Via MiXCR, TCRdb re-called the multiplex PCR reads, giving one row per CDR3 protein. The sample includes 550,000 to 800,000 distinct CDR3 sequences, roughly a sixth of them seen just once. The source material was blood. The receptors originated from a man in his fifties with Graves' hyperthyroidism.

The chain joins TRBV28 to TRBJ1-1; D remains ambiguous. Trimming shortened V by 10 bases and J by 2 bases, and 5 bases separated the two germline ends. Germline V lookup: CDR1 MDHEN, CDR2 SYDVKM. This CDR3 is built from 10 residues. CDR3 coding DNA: TGTGCCACCGGTAACACTGAAGCTTTCTTT. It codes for CATGNTEAFF.

The DNA of the CDR3 is TGTGCCAGCAGCTCTTTCGGGACAGGGGTGGATCAGCCCCAGCATTTT. Translation gives CASSSFGTGVDQPQHF. The rearrangement uses TRBV6-1 and TRBJ1-5, with TRBD1 matching 10 bases. The CDR3 runs 16 residues. Trimming removed 6 bases from V and 5 bases from J; junction bases left unmatched: 10. CDR1 and CDR2 from the germline V gene are MNHNS and SASEGT.

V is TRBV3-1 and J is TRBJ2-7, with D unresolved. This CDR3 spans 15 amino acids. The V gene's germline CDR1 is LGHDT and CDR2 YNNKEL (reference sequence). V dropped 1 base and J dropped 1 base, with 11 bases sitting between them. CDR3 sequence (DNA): TGTGCCAGCAGCCAAGTCCCCCATTGGTCCTACGAGCAGTACTTC. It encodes CASSQVPHWSYEQYF.

The CDR3: CASSLRVSVTGRETADTQYF. In nucleotides, the CDR3 is TGTGCCAGCAGCTTAAGGGTTTCGGTCACCGGGCGGGAGACAGCAGATACGCAGTATTTT. The chain couples TRBV7-3 to TRBJ2-3, with TRBD2 matching over 7 bases. This CDR3 contains 20 residues. The germline V gene has CDR1 SGHTA and CDR2 FQGTGA. J was trimmed by 4 bases and V by 1 base; bases with no gene match: 20.

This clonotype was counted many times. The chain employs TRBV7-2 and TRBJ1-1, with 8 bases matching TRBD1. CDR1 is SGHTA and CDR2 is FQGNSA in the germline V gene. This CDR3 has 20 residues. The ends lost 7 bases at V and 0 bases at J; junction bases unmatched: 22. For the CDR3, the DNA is TGTGCCAGCAACATAGACCGACGAACAGACAGGGGCTACATGAACACTGAAGCTTTCTTT. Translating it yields CASNIDRRTDRGYMNTEAFF. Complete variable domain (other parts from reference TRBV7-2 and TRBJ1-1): GAGVSQSPSNKVTEKGKDVELRCDPISGHTALYWYRQSLGQGLEFLIYFQGNSAPDKSGLPSDRFSAERTGGSVSTLTIQRTQQEDSAVYLCASNIDRRTDRGYMNTEAFFGQGTRLTVV.

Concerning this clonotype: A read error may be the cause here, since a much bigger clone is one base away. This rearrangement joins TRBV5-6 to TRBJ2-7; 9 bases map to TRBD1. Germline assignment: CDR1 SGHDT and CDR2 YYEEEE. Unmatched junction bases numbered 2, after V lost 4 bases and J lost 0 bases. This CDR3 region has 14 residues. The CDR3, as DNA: TGTGCCAGCAGCCGGGACAGGGTCTCCTACGAGCAGTACTTC. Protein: CASSRDRVSYEQYF.

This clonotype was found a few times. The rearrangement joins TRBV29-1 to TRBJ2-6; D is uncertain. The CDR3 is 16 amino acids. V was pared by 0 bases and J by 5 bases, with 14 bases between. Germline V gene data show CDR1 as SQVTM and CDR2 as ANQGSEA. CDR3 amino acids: CSVEEPYPARANVLTF. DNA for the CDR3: TGCAGCGTTGAAGAACCCTACCCGGCGAGGGCCAACGTCCTGACTTTC.

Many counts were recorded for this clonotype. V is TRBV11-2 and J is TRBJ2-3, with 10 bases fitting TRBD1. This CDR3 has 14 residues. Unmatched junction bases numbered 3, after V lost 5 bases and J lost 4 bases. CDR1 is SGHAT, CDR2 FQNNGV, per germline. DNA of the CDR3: TGTGCCAGCAGCACAGGACAGGGGGCAGATACGCAGTATTTT. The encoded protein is CASSTGQGADTQYF. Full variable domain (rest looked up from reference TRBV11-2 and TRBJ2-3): EAGVAQSPRYKIIEKRQSVAFWCNPISGHATLYWYQQILGQGPKLLIQFQNNGVVDDSQLPKDRFSAERLKGVDSTLKIQPAKLEDSAVYLCASSTGQGADTQYFGPGTRLTVL.

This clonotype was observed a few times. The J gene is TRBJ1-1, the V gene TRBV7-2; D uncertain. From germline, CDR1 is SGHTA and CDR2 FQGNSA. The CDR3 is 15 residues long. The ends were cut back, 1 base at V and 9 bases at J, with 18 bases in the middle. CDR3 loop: CASSLVKEDWGKAFF. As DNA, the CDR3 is TGTGCCAGCAGCTTAGTTAAGGAGGACTGGGGTAAAGCTTTCTTT. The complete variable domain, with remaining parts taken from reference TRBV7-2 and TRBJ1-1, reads GAGVSQSPSNKVTEKGKDVELRCDPISGHTALYWYRQSLGQGLEFLIYFQGNSAPDKSGLPSDRFSAERTGGSVSTLTIQRTQQEDSAVYLCASSLVKEDWGKAFFGQGTRLTVV.

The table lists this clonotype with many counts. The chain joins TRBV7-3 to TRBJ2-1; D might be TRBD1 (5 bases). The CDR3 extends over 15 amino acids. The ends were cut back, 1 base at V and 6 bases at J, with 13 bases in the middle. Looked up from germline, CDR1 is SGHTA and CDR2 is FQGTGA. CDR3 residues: CASSLSMGRGNEQFF. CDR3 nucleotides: TGTGCCAGCAGCTTAAGTATGGGGCGAGGCAATGAGCAGTTCTTC.

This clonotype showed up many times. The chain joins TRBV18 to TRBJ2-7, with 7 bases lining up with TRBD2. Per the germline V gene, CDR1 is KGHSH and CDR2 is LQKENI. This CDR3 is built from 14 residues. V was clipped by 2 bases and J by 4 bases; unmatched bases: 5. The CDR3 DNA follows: TGTGCCAGCTCACCAGGAACTAGCGAGTACGAGCAGTACTTC. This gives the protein CASSPGTSEYEQYF.

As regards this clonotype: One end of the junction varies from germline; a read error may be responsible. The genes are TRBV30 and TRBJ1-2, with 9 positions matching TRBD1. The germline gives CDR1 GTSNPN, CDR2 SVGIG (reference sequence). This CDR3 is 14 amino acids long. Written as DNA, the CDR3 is TGTGCCTGTAGATCCGGGACAGGGTTGCTTGGCTATACCTTC. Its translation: CACRSGTGLLGYTF.

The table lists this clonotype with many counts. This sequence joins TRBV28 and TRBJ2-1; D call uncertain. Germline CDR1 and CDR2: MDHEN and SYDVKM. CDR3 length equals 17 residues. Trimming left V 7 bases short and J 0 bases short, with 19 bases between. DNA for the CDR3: TGTGCCAGCATCCTTGATAGGCAGCCGAGCTCCTACAATGAGCAGTTCTTC. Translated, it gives CASILDRQPSSYNEQFF.

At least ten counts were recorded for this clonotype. This chain's CDR3 is CASSAGRGHYGYTF. In DNA form, the CDR3 reads TGCGCCAGCAGCGCGGGACGGGGACACTATGGCTACACCTTC. The chain uses TRBV10-2 and TRBJ1-2, with TRBD1 as a possible D gene (5 bases). This CDR3 region has 14 residues. Trimming cost V 6 bases and J 3 bases, with 14 bases left between them. Per the germline V gene, CDR1 is WSHSY and CDR2 is SAAADI.

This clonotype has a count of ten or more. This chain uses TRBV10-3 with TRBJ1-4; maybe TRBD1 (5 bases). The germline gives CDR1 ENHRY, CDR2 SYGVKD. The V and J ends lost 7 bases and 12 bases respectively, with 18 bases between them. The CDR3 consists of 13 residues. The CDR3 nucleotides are TGTGCCATCACGGCCTCCTCGGAAGGGGAACTGTTTTTT. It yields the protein CAITASSEGELFF.